This T cell receptor (beta chain) was sequenced during a study of T cell responses to AZD1222 COVID-19 vaccine. Study-wide points: Spike-specific TCR breadth rose after two AZD1222 doses, and depth rose as well. A mostly white British donor set with more females was recruited, and clonal diversity was possibly underestimated.

Generated by immunoSEQ multiplex PCR, the TCRdb table keeps only in-frame clones and is missing some. Here the sample spans 75,000 to 100,000 clones, around nine tenths being singletons. About this clone: Antigen specificity is unknown.

V was trimmed by 4 bases and J by 11 bases, leaving 17 bases between them. This CDR3 is built from 13 residues. Germline V gene data show CDR1 as LNHDA and CDR2 as SQIVND (reference sequence). The specimen comprised peripheral blood, sampled on day 0 of AZD1222 vaccination. The TCR comes from an adult in good health. The rearrangement joins TRBV19 to TRBJ1-1; no clear D gene. The CDR3 nucleotides are TGTGCCAGTAGTACCACGTCCGGGCTCGGGGCTTTCTTT. Encoded protein: CASSTTSGLGAFF.